The 18 T cell receptor beta chains below were found in one sample sequenced in a study of cytomegalovirus exposure and HLA in healthy donors. Clones were sequenced by immunoSEQ multiplex PCR, and TCRdb holds only the in-frame ones, with some missing. The data hold some 200,000 clones, with around nine tenths observed a single time. Sequencing was performed on PBMCs. The receptors derive from a woman aged 18-30 years in good health and CMV-seronegative.

The chain joins TRBV7-9 to TRBJ1-5; TRBD1 matches at 11 bases. The V gene end was trimmed by 5 bases and the J gene end by 5 bases; junction bases not matched to a gene: 11. The CDR3 consists of 17 residues. The germline CDR1 and CDR2 sequences are SEHNR and FQNEAQ (reference sequence). The CDR3 is CASSPGQGAFEYQPQHF. Written as DNA, the CDR3 is TGTGCCAGCAGCCCAGGACAGGGGGCGTTTGAGTATCAGCCCCAGCATTTT.

The chain combines TRBV15 with TRBJ2-7; TRBD1 matches 8 bases. The CDR3 sequence is 15 residues long. CDR1 and CDR2 (germline): LNHNV, YYDKDF (reference sequence). After removal of 1 base from V and 0 bases from J, the junction contained 2 bases not matched to a gene. As DNA, the CDR3 is TGTGCCACCAGCAGAGGCACAGGGGGCTCCTACGAGCAGTACTTC. Its protein is CATSRGTGGSYEQYF.

The rearrangement uses TRBV30 and TRBJ1-5; weak D call: TRBD1 (6 bases). CDR3 length equals 13 residues. The V end was cut by 4 bases, the J end by 0 bases, with 7 bases between. The germline CDR1 and CDR2 sequences are GTSNPN and SVGIG (reference sequence). Here the CDR3 reads CAWTGDSNQPQHF. CDR3 nucleotide sequence: TGTGCCTGGACAGGGGATAGCAATCAGCCCCAGCATTTT.

This chain connects TRBV4-1 to TRBJ1-1, with 8 bases matching TRBD1. Germline CDR1 MGHRA, CDR2 YSYEKL. The V and J ends lost 1 base and 5 bases, in that order; junction bases with no gene match: 18. The CDR3 is 19 amino acids. The DNA of the CDR3 is TGCGCCAGCAGCCAAGTTTATTCCGCCCTAGGACAGGGCGTGACTGAAGCTTTCTTT. Residues: CASSQVYSALGQGVTEAFF.

The gene calls are TRBV19 and TRBJ2-3; D might be TRBD1 (6 bases). V was pared by 10 bases and J by 2 bases, with 16 bases between. The germline gives CDR1 LNHDA, CDR2 SQIVND (reference sequence). The CDR3 covers 14 residues. The CDR3 loop reads CATRQVSNTDTQYF. For the CDR3, the DNA is TGTGCCACTCGACAGGTCTCGAACACAGATACGCAGTATTTT.

The gene calls are TRBV29-1 and TRBJ2-1; 11 bases agree with TRBD2. Trimming took 5 bases from V and 2 from J; bases not matched to a gene: 2. CDR1 SQVTM and CDR2 ANQGSEA come from the germline V gene. The CDR3 runs to 14 residues. The CDR3, as DNA: TGCAGCGTTTTTAGCGGGAGGGCCTACAATGAGCAGTTCTTC. Its protein product is CSVFSGRAYNEQFF.

This chain links TRBV7-8 with TRBJ1-5; D uncertain. The CDR3 runs 15 residues. Germline CDR1 SGHVS, CDR2 FQNEAQ. Trimming removed 2 bases at V and 0 bases at J, with 8 bases between. As DNA, the CDR3 is TGTGCCAGCAGCTTACTGGGAGGTAGCAATCAGCCCCAGCATTTT. It translates to CASSLLGGSNQPQHF.

The chain is built from TRBV28 and TRBJ1-2; D is uncertain. Germline lookup yields CDR1 MDHEN and CDR2 SYDVKM. This CDR3 has 15 residues. V was shortened by 3 bases and J by 1 base, with 12 bases between the two germline ends. DNA of the CDR3: TGTGCCAGCAGTTTCTTGGAAGGAGTTAACTATGGCTACACCTTC. Its protein is CASSFLEGVNYGYTF.

The CDR3 DNA follows: TGTGCCAGTAGTGACCGCGGGACTAGCGGGAACGATGAGCAGTTCTTC. Translated, it gives CASSDRGTSGNDEQFF. The chain employs TRBV19 and TRBJ2-1, with 13 bases fitting TRBD2. CDR1 and CDR2 (germline): LNHDA, SQIVND (reference sequence). The CDR3 loop spans 16 amino acids. The V segment lost 5 bases and the J segment 8 bases; nucleotides outside the gene matches: 9.

This clone appeared once. The chain combines TRBV6-5 with TRBJ1-4; no reliable D call. There are 16 residues in the CDR3. V was clipped by 2 bases and J by 2 bases, with 12 bases between them. Germline CDR1 reads MNHEY; CDR2 reads SVGAGI. In nucleotides, the CDR3 is TGTGCCAGCAGTTACCGCGTCGGTTCCACTAATGAAAAACTGTTTTTT. Translated: CASSYRVGSTNEKLFF.

V gene TRBV7-8 combines with J gene TRBJ1-4; maybe TRBD1 (6 bases). There are 14 residues in the CDR3. CDR1 is SGHVS, CDR2 FQNEAQ, per germline. V lost 5 bases and J 8 bases, leaving 15 bases between the germline ends. CDR3 sequence (DNA): TGTGCCAGCAGCGAGGGGGGGTTTGGGGAAAAACTGTTTTTT. Translation: CASSEGGFGEKLFF.

This clone showed up just a few times. V and J are TRBV21-1 and TRBJ2-2; the table names TRBD2, a call not compared with the DNA. TRBV21-1 is labeled a pseudogene. The CDR3 loop spans 14 amino acids. CDR3 protein: CASSKGTSGRELFF. The DNA for the CDR3 is TGTGCCAGCAGCAAAGGGACTAGCGGGAGGGAGCTGTTTTTT.

This sequence joins TRBV6-5 and TRBJ1-5, with 7 bases matching TRBD1. Germline CDR1 is MNHEY and CDR2 is SVGAGI. CDR3 length: 16 residues. V was pared by 4 bases and J by 1 base, with 7 bases of the junction left unmatched. CDR3 sequence: CASSSEAGGSNQPQHF. The CDR3, as DNA: TGTGCCAGCAGTTCGGAGGCAGGGGGAAGCAATCAGCCCCAGCATTTT.

The chain carries TRBV18 and TRBJ2-1, with a possible D match to TRBD1 (6 bases). Germline values: CDR1 KGHSH, CDR2 LQKENI. This CDR3 spans 15 amino acids. With 3 bases removed from V and 5 bases from J, the gap between germline ends came to 14 bases. The CDR3 region has the DNA TGTGCCAGCTCACCGATTTTGACAGGTCACAATGAGCAGTTCTTC. This translates into CASSPILTGHNEQFF.

This clone appeared once. This chain uses TRBV2 with TRBJ1-1; possibly TRBD1 for D (5 bases). The CDR3 is 15 amino acids. CDR1 and CDR2 (germline): SNHLY, FYNNEI. V lost 6 bases to trimming and J lost 4 bases, with 18 bases between them. CDR3 nucleotides: TGTGCCAGCAGGGGGGGGACGGTAGTTAGCACTGAAGCTTTCTTT. This gives the protein CASRGGTVVSTEAFF.

This chain joins TRBV9 and TRBJ2-7; 16 bases map to TRBD2. V gave up 4 bases and J gave up 4 bases; unmatched junction bases: 2. Germline CDR1 SGDLS, CDR2 YYNGEE. The CDR3 is 15 residues long. The DNA of the CDR3 is TGTGCCAGCAGCCCGGGACTAGCGGGAGGGTACGAGCAGTACTTC. As protein: CASSPGLAGGYEQYF.

This sequence joins TRBV20-1 and TRBJ1-5; D not resolved. The V end lost 2 bases, the J end lost 4 bases, and 3 bases lay between the germline ends. Germline lookup yields CDR1 DFQATT and CDR2 SNEGSKA (reference sequence). The CDR3 spans 11 residues. The CDR3: CSARRNQPQHF. The DNA of the CDR3 is TGCAGTGCTAGACGGAATCAGCCCCAGCATTTT.

This sequence joins TRBV7-8 and TRBJ2-5; D is ambiguous. Between the trimmed V and J ends, which lost 6 bases and 1 base, there was a span of 12 bases. The CDR3 is made up of 14 amino acids. The germline V gene encodes CDR1 SGHVS and CDR2 FQNEAQ. The CDR3 reads CASSRRQIQETQYF. CDR3 nucleotides: TGTGCCAGCAGTAGGCGGCAGATCCAAGAGACCCAGTACTTC.